This T cell receptor beta chain was retrieved from a study of blood T cell repertoires in COVID-19. The wider study: Sources were T cells, B-cell-depleted T cells, or PBMCs; the material itself was cDNA or gDNA.

Clones were sequenced by immunoSEQ multiplex PCR, and TCRdb holds only the in-frame ones, with some missing. This sample has about 270,000 clones; approximately 82% occur once, and the top ten carry less than 4%. The CDR3 is 14 residues long. V lost 0 bases, J lost 2 bases, and 9 bases lay in between. The germline V gene encodes CDR1 SGDLS and CDR2 YYNGEE. Sequences were obtained from peripheral blood. The rearrangement links TRBV9 to TRBJ2-7; unclear D gene. This clonotype originated in a woman between 18 and 30 years old with acute or convalescent COVID-19. The CDR3 DNA follows: TGTGCCAGCAGCGTAGGAGACACAACCTACGAGCAGTACTTC. This translates into CASSVGDTTYEQYF.